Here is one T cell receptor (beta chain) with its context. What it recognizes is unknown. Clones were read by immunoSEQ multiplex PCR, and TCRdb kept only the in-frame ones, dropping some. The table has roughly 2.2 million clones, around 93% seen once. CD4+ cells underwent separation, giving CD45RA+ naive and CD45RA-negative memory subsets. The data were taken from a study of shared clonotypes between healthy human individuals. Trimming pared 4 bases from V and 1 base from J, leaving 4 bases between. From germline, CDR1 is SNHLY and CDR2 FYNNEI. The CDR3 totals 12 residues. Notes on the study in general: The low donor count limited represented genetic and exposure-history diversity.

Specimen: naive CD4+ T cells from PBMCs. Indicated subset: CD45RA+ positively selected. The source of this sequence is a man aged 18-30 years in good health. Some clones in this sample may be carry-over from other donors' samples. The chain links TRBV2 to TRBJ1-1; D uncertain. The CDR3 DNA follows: TGTGCCAGCAGTGTCTCGAACACTGAAGCTTTCTTT. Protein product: CASSVSNTEAFF. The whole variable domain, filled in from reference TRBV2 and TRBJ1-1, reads EPEVTQTPSHQVTQMGQEVILRCVPISNHLYFYWYRQILGQKVEFLVSFYNNEISEKSEIFDDQFSVERPDGSNFTLKIRSTKLEDSAMYFCASSVSNTEAFFGQGTRLTVV.